One sample yielded the 8 T cell receptor beta chains listed below, sequenced in a study of cytomegalovirus exposure and HLA in healthy donors. The PCR ran on 60 Vbeta and 13 Jbeta primers. Method: immunoSEQ multiplex PCR; TCRdb's copy keeps in-frame clones and lacks some. The profile shows about 200,000 clones, around 79% of them singletons. Material: PBMCs. The receptors here all came from a woman aged 45-59 years in good health and CMV-seronegative.

The chain links TRBV5-5 to TRBJ1-2; possibly TRBD1 for D (6 bases). This CDR3 comprises 14 residues. The V gene lost 5 bases and the J gene lost 7 bases, with 18 bases spanning the gap. Germline CDR1 SGHKS, CDR2 YYEKEE (reference sequence). The CDR3: CASSPTGTTFGYTF. DNA for the CDR3: TGTGCCAGCAGTCCCACCGGGACAACCTTTGGCTACACCTTC.

This clone was found once. The V call is TRBV7-8, the J call TRBJ2-7, with D possibly matching TRBD2 (5 bases). In germline, CDR1 is SGHVS, CDR2 FQNEAQ. The CDR3 runs to 14 residues. Trimming pared 2 bases from V and 2 bases from J, leaving 10 bases between. The CDR3 coding sequence is TGTGCCAGCAGCTTAATGGACGGGACCTACGAGCAGTACTTC. Translating it yields CASSLMDGTYEQYF.

The rearrangement links TRBV7-6 to TRBJ1-6; maybe TRBD1 (6 bases). Germline V gene lookup returns CDR1 SGHVS and CDR2 FNYEAQ. V was shortened by 1 base and J by 6 bases, with 10 bases between the two germline ends. The length of the CDR3 is 15 residues. The CDR3 loop is CASSLGGQINSPLHF. The CDR3 DNA follows: TGTGCCAGCAGCTTAGGGGGGCAGATTAATTCACCCCTCCACTTT.

This rearrangement joins TRBV6-1 to TRBJ1-3, with D hard to call. V lost 6 bases and J 2 bases, leaving 11 bases between the germline ends. CDR1 is MNHNS, CDR2 SASEGT, per germline. The CDR3 totals 14 residues. The CDR3 nucleotides are TGTGCCAGCAGACCCCAACTAGCTGGAAACACCATATATTTT. It translates to CASRPQLAGNTIYF.

V gene TRBV5-1 combines with J gene TRBJ1-4; TRBD1 matches at 9 bases. In germline, CDR1 is SGHRS, CDR2 YFSETQ. V dropped 4 bases and J dropped 6; count of bases not matched to a gene: 4. CDR3 length: 14 amino acids. CDR3 loop: CASSRTGGDEKLFF. CDR3 nucleotides: TGCGCCAGCAGCAGAACAGGGGGCGATGAAAAACTGTTTTTT.

V is TRBV28 and J is TRBJ2-1; 13 bases fit TRBD2. V dropped 6 bases and J dropped 8; count of bases not matched to a gene: 16. The CDR3 is made up of 18 amino acids. Germline V gene sequence: CDR1 MDHEN, CDR2 SYDVKM. The CDR3 DNA follows: TGTGCCAGCAGCCTCCCCGCGCCCGGACTAGCGGGAGTCTATGAGCAGTTCTTC. It specifies CASSLPAPGLAGVYEQFF.

The chain couples TRBV9 to TRBJ2-5, with D tentatively TRBD1 (7 bases). The DNA end is a closer match to TRBJ2-7, so the J assignment may be wrong. Per the germline V gene, CDR1 is SGDLS and CDR2 is YYNGEE. CDR3 size: 15 residues. Here the CDR3 reads CASSVEETGRYEQYF. The CDR3 region has the DNA TGTGCCAGCAGCGTAGAAGAGACAGGGAGGTACGAGCAGTACTTC.

V usage is TRBV6-6 and J usage is TRBJ1-2; D is possibly TRBD1 (5 bases). The CDR3 totals 15 residues. Looked up from germline, CDR1 is MNHNY and CDR2 is SVGAGI (reference sequence). Trimming left V 7 bases short and J 0 bases short, with 15 bases between. The CDR3 protein is CASTRWGVTNYGYTF. CDR3 DNA sequence: TGTGCCAGCACCCGGTGGGGGGTCACTAACTATGGCTACACCTTC.